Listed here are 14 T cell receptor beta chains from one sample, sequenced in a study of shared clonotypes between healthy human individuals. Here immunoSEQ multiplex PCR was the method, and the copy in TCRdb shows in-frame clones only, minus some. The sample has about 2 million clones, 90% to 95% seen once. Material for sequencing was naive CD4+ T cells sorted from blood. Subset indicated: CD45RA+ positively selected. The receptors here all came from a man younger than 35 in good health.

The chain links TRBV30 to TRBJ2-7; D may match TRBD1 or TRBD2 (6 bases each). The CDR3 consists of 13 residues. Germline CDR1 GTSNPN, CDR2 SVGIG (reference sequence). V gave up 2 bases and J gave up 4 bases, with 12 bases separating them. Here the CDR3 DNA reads TGTGCCTGGAGTTCGGGGGCGGAGTACGAGCAGTACTTC. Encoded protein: CAWSSGAEYEQYF.

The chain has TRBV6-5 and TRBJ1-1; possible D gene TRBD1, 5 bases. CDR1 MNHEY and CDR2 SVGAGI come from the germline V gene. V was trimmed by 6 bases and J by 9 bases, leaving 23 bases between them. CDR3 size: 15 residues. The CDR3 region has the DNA TGTGCCAGCAGGCCTACGGGACTCCCGGCGAGCAAAGCTTTCTTT. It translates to CASRPTGLPASKAFF.

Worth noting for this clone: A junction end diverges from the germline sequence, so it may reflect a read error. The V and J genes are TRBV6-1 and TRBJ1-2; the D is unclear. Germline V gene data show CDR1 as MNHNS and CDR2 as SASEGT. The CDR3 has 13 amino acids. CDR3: CSVAETSLYGYTF. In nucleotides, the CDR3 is TGCTCCGTGGCCGAGACTTCTCTTTATGGCTACACCTTC.

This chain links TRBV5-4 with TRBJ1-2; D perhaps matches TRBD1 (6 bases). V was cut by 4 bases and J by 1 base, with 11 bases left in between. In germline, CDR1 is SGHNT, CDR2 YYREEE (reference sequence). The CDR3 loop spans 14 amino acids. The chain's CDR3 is CASSVDRFNYGYTF. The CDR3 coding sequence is TGTGCCAGCAGCGTTGACAGGTTTAACTATGGCTACACCTTC.

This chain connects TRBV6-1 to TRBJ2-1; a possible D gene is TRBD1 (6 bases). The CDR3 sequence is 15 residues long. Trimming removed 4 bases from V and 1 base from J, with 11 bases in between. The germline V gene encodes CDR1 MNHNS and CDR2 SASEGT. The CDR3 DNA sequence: TGTGCCAGCAGTGCGTACAGGGCTTCCTACAATGAGCAGTTCTTC. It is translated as CASSAYRASYNEQFF.

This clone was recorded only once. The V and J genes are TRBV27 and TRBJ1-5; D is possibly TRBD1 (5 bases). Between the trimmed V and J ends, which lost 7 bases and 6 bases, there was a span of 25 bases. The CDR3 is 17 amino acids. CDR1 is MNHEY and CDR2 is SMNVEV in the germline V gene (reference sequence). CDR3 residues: CASKKPPPTGISQPQHF. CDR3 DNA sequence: TGTGCCAGCAAAAAGCCCCCCCCCACAGGAATAAGTCAGCCCCAGCATTTT.

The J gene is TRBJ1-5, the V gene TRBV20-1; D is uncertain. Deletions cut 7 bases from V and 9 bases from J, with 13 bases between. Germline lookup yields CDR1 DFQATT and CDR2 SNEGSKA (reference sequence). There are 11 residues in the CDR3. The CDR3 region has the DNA TGCAGTGTCTCTGGATCAGGGCCCCAGCATTTT. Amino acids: CSVSGSGPQHF.

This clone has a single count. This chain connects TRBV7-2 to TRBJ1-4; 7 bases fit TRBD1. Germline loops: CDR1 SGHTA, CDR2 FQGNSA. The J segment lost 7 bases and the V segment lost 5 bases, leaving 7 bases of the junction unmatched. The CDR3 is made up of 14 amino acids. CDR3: CASSQGGGLEKLFF. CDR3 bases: TGTGCCAGCAGCCAAGGGGGCGGTCTTGAAAAACTGTTTTTT.

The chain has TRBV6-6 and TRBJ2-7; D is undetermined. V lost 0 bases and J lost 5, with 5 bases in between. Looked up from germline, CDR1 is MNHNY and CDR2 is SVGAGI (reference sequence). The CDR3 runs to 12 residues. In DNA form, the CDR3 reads TGTGCCAGCAGTTACTCGAAGGACGAGCAGTACTTC. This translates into CASSYSKDEQYF.

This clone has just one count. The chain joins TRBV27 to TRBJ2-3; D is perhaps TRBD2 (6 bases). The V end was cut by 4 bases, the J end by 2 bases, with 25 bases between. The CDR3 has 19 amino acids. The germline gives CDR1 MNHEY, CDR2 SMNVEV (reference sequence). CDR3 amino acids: CASSSIYAMTSRVTDTQYF. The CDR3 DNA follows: TGTGCCAGCAGTTCCATTTACGCGATGACTAGTCGGGTCACAGATACGCAGTATTTT.

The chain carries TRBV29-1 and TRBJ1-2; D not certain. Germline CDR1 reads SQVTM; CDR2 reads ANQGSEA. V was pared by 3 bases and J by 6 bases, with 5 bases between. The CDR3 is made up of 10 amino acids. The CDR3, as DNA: TGCAGCGTTGAGGGCAATGGCTACACCTTC. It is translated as CSVEGNGYTF.

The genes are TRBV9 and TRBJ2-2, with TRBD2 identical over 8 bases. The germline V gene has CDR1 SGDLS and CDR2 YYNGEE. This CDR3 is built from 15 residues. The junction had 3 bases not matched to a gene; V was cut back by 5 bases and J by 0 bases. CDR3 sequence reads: CASSLGLANTGELFF. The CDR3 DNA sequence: TGTGCCAGCAGTTTGGGACTAGCGAACACCGGGGAGCTGTTTTTT. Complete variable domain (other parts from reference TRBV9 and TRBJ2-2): DSGVTQTPKHLITATGQRVTLRCSPRSGDLSVYWYQQSLDQGLQFLIQYYNGEERAKGNILERFSAQQFPDLHSELNLSSLELGDSALYFCASSLGLANTGELFFGEGSRLTVL.

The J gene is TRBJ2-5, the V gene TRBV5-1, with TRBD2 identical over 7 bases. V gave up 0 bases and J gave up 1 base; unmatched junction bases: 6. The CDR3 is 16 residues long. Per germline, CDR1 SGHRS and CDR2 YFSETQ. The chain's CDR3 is CASSLGASGRQETQYF. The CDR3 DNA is TGCGCCAGCAGCTTGGGGGCTAGCGGACGCCAAGAGACCCAGTACTTC.

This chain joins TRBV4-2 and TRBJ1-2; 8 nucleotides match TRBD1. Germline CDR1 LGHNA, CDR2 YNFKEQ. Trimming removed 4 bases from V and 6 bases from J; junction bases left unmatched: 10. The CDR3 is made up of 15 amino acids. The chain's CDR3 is CASSPYVDRVDGYTF. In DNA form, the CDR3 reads TGTGCCAGCAGCCCTTACGTGGACAGGGTGGATGGCTACACCTTC.